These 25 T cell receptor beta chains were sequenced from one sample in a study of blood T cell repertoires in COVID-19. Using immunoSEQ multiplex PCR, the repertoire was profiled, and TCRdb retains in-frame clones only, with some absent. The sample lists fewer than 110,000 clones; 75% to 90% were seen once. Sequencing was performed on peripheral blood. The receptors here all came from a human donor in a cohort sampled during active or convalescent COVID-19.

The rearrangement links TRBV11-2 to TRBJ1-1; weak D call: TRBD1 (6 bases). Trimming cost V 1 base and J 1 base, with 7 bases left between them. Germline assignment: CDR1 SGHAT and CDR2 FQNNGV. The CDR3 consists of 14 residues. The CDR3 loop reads CASSLGGGNTEAFF. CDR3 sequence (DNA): TGTGCCAGCAGCTTAGGAGGGGGGAACACTGAAGCTTTCTTT.

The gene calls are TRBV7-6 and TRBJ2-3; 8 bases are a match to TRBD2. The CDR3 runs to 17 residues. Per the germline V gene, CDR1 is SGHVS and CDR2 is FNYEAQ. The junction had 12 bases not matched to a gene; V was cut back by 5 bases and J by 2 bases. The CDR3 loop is CASSDTVLAVITDTQYF. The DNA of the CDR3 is TGTGCCAGCAGCGACACCGTACTAGCGGTGATCACAGATACGCAGTATTTT.

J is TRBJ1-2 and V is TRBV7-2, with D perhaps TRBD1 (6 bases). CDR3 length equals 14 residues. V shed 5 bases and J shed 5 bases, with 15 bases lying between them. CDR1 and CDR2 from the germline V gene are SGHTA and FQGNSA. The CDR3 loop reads CASSTQGWSYGYTF. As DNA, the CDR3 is TGTGCCAGCAGCACACAGGGTTGGTCGTATGGCTACACCTTC.

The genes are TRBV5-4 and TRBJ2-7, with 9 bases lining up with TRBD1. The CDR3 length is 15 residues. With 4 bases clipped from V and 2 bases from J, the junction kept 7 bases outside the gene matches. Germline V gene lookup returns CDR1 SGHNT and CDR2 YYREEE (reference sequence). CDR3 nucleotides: TGTGCCAGCAGCCCCAGACAGGGGGATGCCTACGAGCAGTACTTC. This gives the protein CASSPRQGDAYEQYF.

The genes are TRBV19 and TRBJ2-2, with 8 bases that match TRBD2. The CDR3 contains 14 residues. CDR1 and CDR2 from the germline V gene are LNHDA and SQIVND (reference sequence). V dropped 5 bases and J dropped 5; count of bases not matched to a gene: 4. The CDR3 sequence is CASSSSGGTGELFF. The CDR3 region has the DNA TGTGCCAGTAGTTCCAGCGGGGGTACCGGGGAGCTGTTTTTT.

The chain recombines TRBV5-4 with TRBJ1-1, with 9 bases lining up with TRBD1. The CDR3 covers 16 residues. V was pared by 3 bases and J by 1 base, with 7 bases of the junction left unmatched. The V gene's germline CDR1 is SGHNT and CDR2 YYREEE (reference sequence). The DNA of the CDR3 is TGTGCCAGCAGCTGGGACCCGGGACAGGGGAACACTGAAGCTTTCTTT. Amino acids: CASSWDPGQGNTEAFF. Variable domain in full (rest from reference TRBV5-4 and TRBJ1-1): ETGVTQSPTHLIKTRGQQVTLRCSSQSGHNTVSWYQQALGQGPQFIFQYYREEENGRGNFPPRFSGLQFPNYSSELNVNALELDDSALYLCASSWDPGQGNTEAFFGQGTRLTVV.

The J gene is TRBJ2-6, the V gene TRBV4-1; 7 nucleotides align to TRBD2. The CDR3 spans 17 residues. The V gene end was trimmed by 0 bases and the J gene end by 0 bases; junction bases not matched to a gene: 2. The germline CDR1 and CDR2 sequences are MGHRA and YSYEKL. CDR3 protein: CASSQDPGGSGANVLTF. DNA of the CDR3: TGCGCCAGCAGCCAAGATCCGGGGGGCTCTGGGGCCAACGTCCTGACTTTC.

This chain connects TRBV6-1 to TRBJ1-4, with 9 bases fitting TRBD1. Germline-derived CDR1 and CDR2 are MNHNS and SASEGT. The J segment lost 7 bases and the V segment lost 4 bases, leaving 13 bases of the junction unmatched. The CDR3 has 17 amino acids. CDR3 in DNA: TGTGCCAGCAGTGTTGCCTTAACAGGGGGCGCGGGTGAAAAACTGTTTTTT. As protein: CASSVALTGGAGEKLFF.

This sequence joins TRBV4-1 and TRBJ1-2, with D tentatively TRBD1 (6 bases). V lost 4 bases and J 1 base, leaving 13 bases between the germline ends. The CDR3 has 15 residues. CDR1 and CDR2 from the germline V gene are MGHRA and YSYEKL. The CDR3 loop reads CASSLRGGDNYGYTF. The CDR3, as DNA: TGCGCCAGCAGCCTCCGAGGGGGGGATAACTATGGCTACACCTTC.

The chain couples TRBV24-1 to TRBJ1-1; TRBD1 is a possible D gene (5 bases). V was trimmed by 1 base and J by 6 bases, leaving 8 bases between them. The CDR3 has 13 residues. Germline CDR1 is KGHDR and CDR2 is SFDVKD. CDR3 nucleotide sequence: TGTGCCACCAGTGATTTTCGGGGGTCTGAAGCTTTCTTT. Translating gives CATSDFRGSEAFF.

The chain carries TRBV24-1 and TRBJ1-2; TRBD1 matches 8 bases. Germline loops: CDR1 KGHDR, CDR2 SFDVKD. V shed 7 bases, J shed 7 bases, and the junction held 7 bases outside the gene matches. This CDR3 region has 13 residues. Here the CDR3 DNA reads TGTGCCACCAGGGACAGGGTCGTCGGTGGCTACACCTTC. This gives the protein CATRDRVVGGYTF.

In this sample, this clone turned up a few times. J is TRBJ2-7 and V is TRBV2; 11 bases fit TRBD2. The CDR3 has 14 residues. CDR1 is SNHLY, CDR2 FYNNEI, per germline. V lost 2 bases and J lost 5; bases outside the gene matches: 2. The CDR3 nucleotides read TGTGCCAGCAGTGAAACACTAGCGGGGGACGAGCAGTACTTC. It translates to CASSETLAGDEQYF.

In nucleotides, the CDR3 is TGTGCCAGCAGGTTGACAGCCCTTAACACTGAAGCTTTCTTT. Its protein is CASRLTALNTEAFF. The genes are TRBV7-2 and TRBJ1-1; perhaps TRBD1 as D (5 bases). The germline CDR1 and CDR2 sequences are SGHTA and FQGNSA. Trimming took 6 bases from V and 2 from J, leaving 13 bases between them. This CDR3 has 14 residues.

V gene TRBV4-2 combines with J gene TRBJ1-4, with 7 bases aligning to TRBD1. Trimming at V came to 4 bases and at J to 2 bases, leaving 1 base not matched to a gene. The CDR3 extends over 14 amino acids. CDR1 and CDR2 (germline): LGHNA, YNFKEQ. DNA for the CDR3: TGTGCCAGCAGCCTGGACAGGACTAATGAAAAACTGTTTTTT. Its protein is CASSLDRTNEKLFF.

Written as DNA, the CDR3 is TGTGCCAGCAGCCCCCCCGGGACAACCCCCTACGAGCAGTACTTC. Protein product: CASSPPGTTPYEQYF. The rearrangement joins TRBV4-2 to TRBJ2-7; D may be TRBD1 (6 bases). Germline V gene lookup returns CDR1 LGHNA and CDR2 YNFKEQ. Trimming stripped 4 bases from V and 2 bases from J, with 15 bases between. CDR3 length: 15 amino acids.

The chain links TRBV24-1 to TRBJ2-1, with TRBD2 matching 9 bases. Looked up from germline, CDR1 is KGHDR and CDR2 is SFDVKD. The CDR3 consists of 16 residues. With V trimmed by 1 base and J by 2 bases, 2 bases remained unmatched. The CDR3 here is CATSDFVAGAYNEQFF. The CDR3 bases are TGTGCCACCAGTGATTTTGTAGCGGGGGCCTACAATGAGCAGTTCTTC.

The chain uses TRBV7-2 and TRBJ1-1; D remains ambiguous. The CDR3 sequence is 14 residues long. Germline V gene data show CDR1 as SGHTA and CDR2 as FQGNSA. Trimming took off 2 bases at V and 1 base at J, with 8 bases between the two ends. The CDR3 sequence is CASSLQASNTEAFF. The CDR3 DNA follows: TGTGCCAGCAGCTTACAGGCCTCGAACACTGAAGCTTTCTTT.

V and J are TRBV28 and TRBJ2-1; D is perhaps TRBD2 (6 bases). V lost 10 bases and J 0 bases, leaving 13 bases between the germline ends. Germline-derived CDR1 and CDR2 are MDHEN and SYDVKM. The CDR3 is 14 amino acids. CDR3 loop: CATLGGSSYNEQFF. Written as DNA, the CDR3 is TGTGCCACCCTTGGGGGGAGCTCCTACAATGAGCAGTTCTTC.

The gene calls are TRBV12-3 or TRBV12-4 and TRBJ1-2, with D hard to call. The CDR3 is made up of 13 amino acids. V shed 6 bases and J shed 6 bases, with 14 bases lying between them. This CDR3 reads CASSWGGSHGYTF. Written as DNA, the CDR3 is TGTGCCAGCAGCTGGGGAGGATCTCATGGCTACACCTTC.

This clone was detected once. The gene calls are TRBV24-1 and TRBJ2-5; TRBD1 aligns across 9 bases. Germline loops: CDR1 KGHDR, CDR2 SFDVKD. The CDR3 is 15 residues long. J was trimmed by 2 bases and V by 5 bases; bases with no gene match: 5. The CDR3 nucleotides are TGTGCCACCAGTGCCGGGGGACAGGGACAAGAGACCCAGTACTTC. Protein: CATSAGGQGQETQYF.

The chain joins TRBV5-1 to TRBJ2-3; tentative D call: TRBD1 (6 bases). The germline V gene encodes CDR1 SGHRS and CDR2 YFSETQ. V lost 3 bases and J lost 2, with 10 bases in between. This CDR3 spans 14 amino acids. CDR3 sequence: CASSSGQNTDTQYF. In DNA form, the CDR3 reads TGCGCCAGCAGCTCTGGACAGAACACAGATACGCAGTATTTT.

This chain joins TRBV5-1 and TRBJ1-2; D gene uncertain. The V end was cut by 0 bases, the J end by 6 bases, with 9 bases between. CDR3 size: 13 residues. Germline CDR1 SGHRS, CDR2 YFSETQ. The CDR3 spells CASSLGQTNGYTF. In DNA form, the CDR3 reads TGCGCCAGCAGCTTGGGGCAGACAAATGGCTACACCTTC.

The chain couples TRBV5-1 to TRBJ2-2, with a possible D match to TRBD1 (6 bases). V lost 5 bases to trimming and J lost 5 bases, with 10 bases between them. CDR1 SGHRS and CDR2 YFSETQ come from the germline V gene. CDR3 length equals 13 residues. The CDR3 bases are TGCGCCAGCAGAGGGGGAAGGACCGGGGAGCTGTTTTTT. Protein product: CASRGGRTGELFF.

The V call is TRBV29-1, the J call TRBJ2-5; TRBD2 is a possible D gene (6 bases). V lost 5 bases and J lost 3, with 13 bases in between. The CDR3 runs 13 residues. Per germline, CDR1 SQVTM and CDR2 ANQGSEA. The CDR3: CSVHSGVEETQYF. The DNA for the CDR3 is TGCAGCGTTCATTCGGGGGTCGAAGAGACCCAGTACTTC. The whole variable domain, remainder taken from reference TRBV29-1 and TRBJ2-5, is SAVISQKPSRDICQRGTSLTIQCQVDSQVTMMFWYRQQPGQSLTLIATANQGSEATYESGFVIDKFPISRPNLTFSTLTVSNMSPEDSSIYLCSVHSGVEETQYFGPGTRLLVL.

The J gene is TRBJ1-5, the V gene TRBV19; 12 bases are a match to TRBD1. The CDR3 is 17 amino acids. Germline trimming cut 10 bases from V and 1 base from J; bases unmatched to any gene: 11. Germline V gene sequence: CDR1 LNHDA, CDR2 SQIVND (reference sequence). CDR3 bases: TGTGCCACCAAGGGGACAGGGGGCAGAAAAAGCAATCAGCCCCAGCATTTT. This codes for CATKGTGGRKSNQPQHF.